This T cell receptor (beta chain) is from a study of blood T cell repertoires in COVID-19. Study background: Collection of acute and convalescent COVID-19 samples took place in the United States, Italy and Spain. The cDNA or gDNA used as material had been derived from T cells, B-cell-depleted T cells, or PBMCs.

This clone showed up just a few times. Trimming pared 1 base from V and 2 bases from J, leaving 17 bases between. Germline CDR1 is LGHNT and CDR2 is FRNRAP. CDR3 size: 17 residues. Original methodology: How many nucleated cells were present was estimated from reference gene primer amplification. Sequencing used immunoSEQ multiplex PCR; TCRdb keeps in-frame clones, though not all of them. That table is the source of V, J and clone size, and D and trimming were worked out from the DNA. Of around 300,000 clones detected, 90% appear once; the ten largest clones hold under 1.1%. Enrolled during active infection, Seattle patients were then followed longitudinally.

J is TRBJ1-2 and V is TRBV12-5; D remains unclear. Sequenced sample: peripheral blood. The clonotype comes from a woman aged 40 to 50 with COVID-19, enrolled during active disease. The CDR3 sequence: CASGLAPDPFGNYGYTF. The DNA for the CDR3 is TGTGCTAGTGGTTTGGCCCCAGACCCCTTCGGGAACTATGGCTACACCTTC.